This T cell receptor (beta chain) was found in a study of beta chain features in type 1 diabetes. Study results and limitations: A moderate, significant TCRB CDR3 shortening appeared in type 1 diabetes across four CD4+ subsets. TCRB repertoires of naive, central memory and Treg cells appeared more similar among patients than among healthy donors.

Points on this clone: Its antigen is as yet unknown.

The V gene lost 5 bases and the J gene lost 5 bases, with 16 bases spanning the gap. Per germline, CDR1 SGHTA and CDR2 FQGTGA. The CDR3 spans 15 residues. Expressed TCRB transcripts were sequenced because the entire RNA isolate underwent reverse transcription. Sequencing used immunoSEQ multiplex PCR; TCRdb keeps in-frame clones, though not all of them. Among about 700,000 clones listed, roughly 12% were seen once. The TCR originated in a man aged 18 to 35 with type 1 diabetes. Sequencing was done on a sample of naive CD4+ T cells from blood. The J gene is TRBJ2-1, the V gene TRBV7-3; D possibly matches TRBD1 or TRBD2 (5 bases each). The CDR3 sequence is CASSRGASQNNEQFF. The CDR3 coding sequence is TGTGCCAGCAGCAGAGGGGCCAGCCAAAACAATGAGCAGTTCTTC. Filled out from reference TRBV7-3 and TRBJ2-1, the complete variable domain reads GAGVSQTPSNKVTEKGKYVELRCDPISGHTALYWYRQSLGQGPEFLIYFQGTGAADDSGLPNDRFFAVRPEGSVSTLKIQRTERGDSAVYLCASSRGASQNNEQFFGPGTRLTVL.